The present T cell receptor (beta chain) was sequenced within a study of cytomegalovirus exposure and HLA in healthy donors (dated by TCRdb to about 2017). About the full investigation: An earlier analysis of more than 550 of the donors reported about 260 Gb of sequence data and about 120 million unique TCR beta sequences obtained from approximately 180 million T cells. Approximately 300 gigabases of sequencing data and 91 million or so unique TCR sequences made up an early release that covered over 550 HLA-typed donors. The genetic ancestry cluster associated with self-reported Caucasian donors included approximately 85% of the 398 genotyped donors. The study aimed to test whether cataloging public T cell receptors could reveal signatures of past pathogen exposure. The study profiled the T cell repertoires of more than 500 subjects by immunosequencing and related them to cytomegalovirus serostatus. Along with the approximately 620-subject first cohort, a separate validation cohort of over 90 different subjects was used. To predict cytomegalovirus infection status, the study brought together high-throughput TCR immunosequencing, statistical association of individual TCRs with disease status, and machine learning. A later analysis re-examined previously published TCR beta repertoires from roughly 720 donors and added high-resolution HLA genotyping to investigate patterns of TCR occurrence. In the later analysis, no new phenotypic data were used to find candidate immune exposures; instead, reliance was placed on TCR beta sequences and their occurrence across donors. In an earlier analysis of 587 of the donors, high-throughput TCR beta sequencing was used to judge whether each TCR beta V gene segment behaved as functional or pseudogenic. Donor age, sex, ethnicity and CMV serostatus were collected together with the repertoire data. A later genetic analysis took genome-wide SNP genotypes for about 55% of the 666 donors and used that subset as a discovery cohort. Every repertoire in the discovery cohort had been generated on one and the same sequencing platform. HLA typing covered class I and class II loci at four-digit resolution. Typing coverage differed by locus: A, B, C, DRB1 and DQB1 were typed in roughly 629-640 donors, DQA1 in 522, DPA1 in 600 to 610, and DPB1 in roughly 470. A handful of DR-DQ haplotypes were handled as single units for association and clustering because linkage in the cohort was strong. Among a few hundred genotyped donors of the cohort, an average of approximately 240,000 unique TCR beta nucleotide sequences were sequenced per donor, around a sixth of them non-productive. What the study reported, not specific to this receptor: Assigning TCR associations to individual alleles was difficult when HLA alleles, especially DR and DQ, strongly co-occurred. Approximately 16 rarely observed V segments, including chromosome 9 orphons, were excluded from the earlier analysis of some 590 of the donors because counts were too low. In a later genetic analysis, a missense DCLRE1C variant was associated with V-gene and J-gene trimming of TCR beta chains, and the association was replicated in an independent cohort. A later analysis associated 17,000 or so TCR beta sequences with specific HLA alleles at a false discovery rate of 0.05. According to a later genetic analysis, donors in an Asian-associated ancestry cluster had fewer N-insertions in productive TCRs than the roughly 660-donor mean. Some IMGT-functional V segments, including TRBV6-2 and TRBV6-3, could not be told apart with the 87-base-pair reads, so those segments were excluded. An earlier analysis of approximately 570 of the donors showed that most TCR beta V segments appeared in productive rearrangements either about 87% or about 30% of the time, which broadly matched IMGT annotations. Only TCR beta chains were sequenced in this cohort, and the absence of alpha or paired-chain data limited detectable features. According to a later analysis, most CMV-associated TCR beta chains appeared to be HLA-restricted, and the HLA associations seemed to be driven largely by CMV exposure. Because HLA typing was unavailable for some donors at each locus, only the typed subset was used in association tests. A later analysis found that TCR association rates varied across HLA loci, with DRB1 alleles showing the most associated TCRs and HLA-C alleles the fewest. A group of highly shared sequence variants was considered likely to be a technical artifact of the sequencing pipeline. Cytomegalovirus status was reported to be diagnosed by the classifier with high specificity and sensitivity in both the original and validation cohorts. Three of the identified cytomegalovirus-associated TCR beta chains were confirmed in vitro to be specific for cytomegalovirus antigens. Roughly uniform sequencing depth across donors was assumed in presence/absence analyses, although this assumption may not hold. Linkage disequilibrium might explain the correlated functional status among segregating V segments, but an unknown experimental factor could not be excluded. For the cohort, immune exposure information was limited to CMV serostatus. Most TCR sequences were observed very rarely across donors, whereas some public TCRs were present in many individuals. The authors suggested that the approach could potentially be generalized to other disease states and immunological phenotypes. A further reported finding was that TCR beta sequences accurately predicted the HLA-A and HLA-B alleles for most subjects in the first cohort. A later analysis found that HLA-associated TCR beta chains were more clonally expanded and had lower generation probabilities than equally common non-associated chains. The study listed 150 to 200 TCR beta chains as associated with cytomegalovirus. According to a later analysis, parvovirus B19, influenza, CMV and Epstein-Barr virus appeared linked to several top co-occurrence clusters.

The cohort comprised more than 550 healthy bone marrow donors. Cohort members were all nominally healthy when sampled, although unrecorded immune exposures were likely present. The donor tested CMV seronegative, placing the donor among the roughly 340 seronegative members of the cohort. A peripheral blood sample was collected from each donor, and TCR beta sequencing was performed on peripheral blood mononuclear cells. Genomic DNA was extracted from the blood cell samples with the Qiagen DNeasy Blood Extraction Kit. The table lists this clone with a few counts. The antigen this receptor binds is unknown. The germline gene is not matched at one end of the junction; a read error may be the cause. Looking up the germline V gene (reference sequence) yields CDR1 SSHAT and CDR2 FNYEAQ. The cysteine opens and the phenylalanine closes a CDR3 of 18 amino acids. CDR3 DNA only is kept here, 54 bases in frame from base 1.

Preparation of the library involved the immunoSEQ multiplex PCR assay. For the multiplex PCR, a mixture combining 60 forward primers for TCR Vbeta segments and 13 reverse primers for TCR Jbeta segments was used. A multiplex PCR assay on genomic DNA amplified the CDR3 region of rearranged TCR beta genes. The Illumina HiSeq System was used to sequence the amplified TCR beta libraries as 87-base-pair reads. Concerning the study's data processing: Across the 640 or so repertoires, a later analysis counted 80 million or so unique TCR beta chains, around 11 million of which were shared by at least two donors. Raw reads were error-corrected and collapsed into unique sequences with a nearest-neighbor algorithm that merged closely related sequences to remove PCR and sequencing errors. CDR3 sequences were aligned to IMGT reference sequences to assign V, D and J gene segments. For a sequence to be retained, a match of at least six nucleotides to both a V gene segment and a J gene segment was required. A rearrangement counted as productive if the CDR3 had no stop codons and remained in frame with V and J, and every other rearrangement counted as non-productive. CDR3 was defined according to IMGT convention as the region running from the second conserved V-encoded cysteine to the conserved J-encoded phenylalanine. In an earlier analysis of around 570 of the donors, sequences lacking an unambiguous match to a single V gene segment were excluded. In an earlier analysis of almost 600 of the donors, a V segment was called functional when productive rearrangements were above 56.7%, and segregating when the standard deviation between donors exceeded 5%. A statistical classification framework was developed to diagnose cytomegalovirus status using the catalog of TCR beta chain sequences. A later analysis assigned V and J genes by comparing TCR nucleotide sequences with IMGT/GENE-DB human TR gene sequences. Using the TCRdist pipeline, a later analysis assigned CDR3 sequences along with most-parsimonious VDJ recombination scenarios. In a later analysis, every TCR beta chain was defined by the combination of its CDR3 amino acid sequence and its V-gene family, and reads without a unique V-gene family were dropped. As a way to deal with suspected cross-contamination and a sequencing artifact, a later analysis dropped roughly 600 nucleotide sequences that were highly shared and had low generation probability. A later analysis calculated a clonal expansion index for each public chain from normalized within-repertoire ranks of inferred template counts. Generation probabilities in a later analysis came from a VDJ recombination model fitted to out-of-frame rearrangements, and those results were checked against IGoR. In a later analysis, hypergeometric tests were used to score TCR-TCR, TCR-HLA and TCR-CMV co-occurrence, with a repertoire-size bias correction applied to TCR pairs. A later analysis estimated false discovery rates by permuting HLA or CMV assignments 20 times. In a later analysis, co-occurring TCRs were grouped using DBSCAN, with TCRdist sequence similarity added in when clustering inside HLA-allele-positive subsets. Repertoires with fewer than 30,000 or more than 120,000 public chains, plus five repertoires with anomalous nucleotide sharing, were excluded from co-occurrence clustering. TCRdb took over this immuneACCESS table, retaining in-frame rearrangements with V and J assigned. Such tables are incomplete; in checked studies, under half of the missing clones stem from an unresolved V gene, and the remainder is unexplained. That table gives V, J and clone size, and the DNA gave D and trimming. This sample holds 180,000 or so clones; about 62% were observed only once. The ten most abundant clones make up roughly 2.9% of the sample.

Material: PBMCs. The chain couples TRBV7-7 to TRBJ2-5; TRBD1 fits 7 bases in the junction. The TCR originated in a man aged 40-55 years in good health and CMV-seronegative. The nucleotide sequence reads TGTGCTAGCAGCCTAAGGGGGCCGACCCCATGGGGGCAAGAGACCCAGTACTTC. Translated, this is CASSLRGPTPWGQETQYF.